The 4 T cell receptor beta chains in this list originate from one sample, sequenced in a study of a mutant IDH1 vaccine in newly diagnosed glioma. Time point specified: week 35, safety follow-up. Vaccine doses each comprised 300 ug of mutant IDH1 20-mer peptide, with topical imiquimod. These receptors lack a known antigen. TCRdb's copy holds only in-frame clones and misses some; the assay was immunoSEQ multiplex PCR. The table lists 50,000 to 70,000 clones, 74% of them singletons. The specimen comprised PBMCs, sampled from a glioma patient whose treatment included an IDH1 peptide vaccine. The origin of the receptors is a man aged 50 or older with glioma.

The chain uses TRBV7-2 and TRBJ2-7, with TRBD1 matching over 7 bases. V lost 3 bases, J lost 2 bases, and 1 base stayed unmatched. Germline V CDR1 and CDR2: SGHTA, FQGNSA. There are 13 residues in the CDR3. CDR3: CASSFGQAYEQYF. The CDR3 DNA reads TGTGCCAGCAGCTTCGGACAGGCCTACGAGCAGTACTTC.

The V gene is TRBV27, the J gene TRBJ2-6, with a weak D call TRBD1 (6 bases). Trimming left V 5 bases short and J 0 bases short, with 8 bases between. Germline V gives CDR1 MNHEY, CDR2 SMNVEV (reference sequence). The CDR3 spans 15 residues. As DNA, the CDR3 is TGTGCCAGCAGTCCCAGGGGCTCTGGGGCCAACGTCCTGACTTTC. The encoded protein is CASSPRGSGANVLTF. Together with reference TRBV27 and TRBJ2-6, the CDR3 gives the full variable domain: EAQVTQNPRYLITVTGKKLTVTCSQNMNHEYMSWYRQDPGLGLRQIYYSMNVEVTDKGDVPEGYKVSRKEKRNFPLILESPSPNQTSLYFCASSPRGSGANVLTFGAGSRLTVL.

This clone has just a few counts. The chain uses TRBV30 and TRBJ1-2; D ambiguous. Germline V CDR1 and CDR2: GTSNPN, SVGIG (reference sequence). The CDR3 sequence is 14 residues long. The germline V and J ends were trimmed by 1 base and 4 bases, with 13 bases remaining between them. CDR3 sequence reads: CAWSGLVGSYGYTF. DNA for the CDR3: TGTGCCTGGAGTGGACTGGTGGGGAGCTATGGCTACACCTTC. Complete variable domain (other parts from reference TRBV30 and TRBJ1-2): SQTIHQWPATLVQPVGSPLSLECTVEGTSNPNLYWYRQAAGRGLQLLFYSVGIGQISSEVPQNLSASRPQDRQFILSSKKLLLSDSGFYLCAWSGLVGSYGYTFGSGTRLTVV.

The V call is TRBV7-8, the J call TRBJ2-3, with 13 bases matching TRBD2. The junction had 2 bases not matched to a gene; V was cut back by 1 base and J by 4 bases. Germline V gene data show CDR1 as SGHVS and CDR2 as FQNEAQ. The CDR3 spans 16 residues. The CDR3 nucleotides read TGTGCCAGCAGCTTAGGGACTAGCGGGGGCCCAGATACGCAGTATTTT. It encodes CASSLGTSGGPDTQYF.